This entry concerns a single TCR beta chain. Its antigen is unknown. This entry belongs to a study of T cell responses to AZD1222 COVID-19 vaccine. Clones were read by immunoSEQ multiplex PCR, and TCRdb kept only the in-frame ones, dropping some. The sample comprises about 120,000 clones, around 83% of which are singletons, and approximately 2.9% rests with the top ten. Broader study findings: The span of vaccine-associated CD4 TCRs extended across spike, with dominance at 160-218 and 743-854. Two doses of AZD1222 preceded a rise in Spike-specific TCR breadth and depth. Donors skewed white British and female; clonal diversity was possibly underestimated.

Pooled together were second doses at about 4 or about 12 weeks. Per germline, CDR1 ENHRY and CDR2 SYGVKD. The CDR3 length is 15 residues. V was cut by 0 bases and J by 5 bases, with 13 bases left in between. The sequencing here drew on peripheral blood, taken 28 days after the second AZD1222 dose. This receptor was taken from an adult who received the AZD1222 COVID-19 vaccine. The rearrangement links TRBV10-3 to TRBJ1-1; D gene ambiguous. CDR3 in amino acids: CAISESQAGQTEAFF. The CDR3 DNA is TGTGCCATCAGTGAGTCGCAGGCAGGCCAAACTGAAGCTTTCTTT.